This T cell receptor beta chain was identified in a study of shared clonotypes between healthy human individuals. Genomic DNA from unsorted samples was obtained from around 93 million PBMCs (per sample). Study results and caveats: Sharing of clonotypes among donors was expected to vary with sequencing depth.

A note on this clone: Its antigen is undetermined.

At a deep level, the assay was run. Scientists sequenced DNA from unsorted PBMC on ten immunoSEQ deep assay plates. TCRdb keeps only in-frame clones here, not all; method: immunoSEQ multiplex PCR. Among around 500,000 clones, over 65% were seen once, and the ten largest hold roughly 13%. This CDR3 spans 15 amino acids. V was trimmed by 5 bases and J by 0 bases, leaving 14 bases between them. CDR1 is MDHEN, CDR2 SYDVKM, per germline. The source of this sequence is a woman aged 40 to 50 in good health. Some clones in this sample may be carry-over from other donors' samples. This rearrangement joins TRBV28 to TRBJ2-7, with a possible D match to TRBD1 (6 bases). The sample consisted of PBMCs. CDR3 sequence reads: CASSITGSSSYEQYF. Here the CDR3 DNA reads TGTGCCAGCAGTATAACAGGGAGTAGCTCCTACGAGCAGTACTTC.